This T cell receptor beta chain was recorded in a study of yellow fever vaccine responses in identical twins (dated 2018 in TCRdb). Background on the whole study: In the study, vaccine-responding T cell clones were precisely tracked in identical twins.

Concerning this clonotype: Its specific antigen is unknown. Base qualities are not at hand, and no much larger clone is one base apart.

General study outcomes and caveats: According to the authors, in identical twins the way T cells responded to vaccination appeared partly convergent and partly personalized.

V is cut by 8 bases and J by 9 bases, and the space between the germline ends is 17 bases. The CDR3 contains 14 residues, cysteine and phenylalanine counted. Only the CDR3 DNA is retained, 42 bases long and in frame from the first base. CDR1 and CDR2 are read off the germline V gene (reference sequence) as LNHDA and SQIVND. The library was produced with RT-PCR. TCRdb names Illumina HiSeq 2500 as the instrument used. Starting from the raw public reads, TCRdb applied fastp trimming at Q25, assembled clones with MiXCR and retained in-frame beta chains. Every CDR3 protein is listed once, alongside the most common genes and DNA of its rows. The sample includes 7,500 to 10,000 distinct CDR3 sequences, with 65% to 85% observed a single time. The ten largest clones take up around 1.9% of the sample.

Here the sequenced sample was T cells from blood (PBMCs), unsorted or a sorted subset (not recorded which), taken before or after yellow fever vaccination (not recorded which). This receptor was taken from a woman under 30 who received the yellow fever vaccine. Donor details come from another sample of the same person, matched by shared clones. In this chain, TRBV19 is recombined with TRBJ1-6, with an unclear D gene assignment. The CDR3 protein sequence reads: CASQALDSSSPLHF. The nucleotide sequence reads TGTGCCAGTCAGGCTCTTGACTCGTCTTCACCCCTCCACTTT.